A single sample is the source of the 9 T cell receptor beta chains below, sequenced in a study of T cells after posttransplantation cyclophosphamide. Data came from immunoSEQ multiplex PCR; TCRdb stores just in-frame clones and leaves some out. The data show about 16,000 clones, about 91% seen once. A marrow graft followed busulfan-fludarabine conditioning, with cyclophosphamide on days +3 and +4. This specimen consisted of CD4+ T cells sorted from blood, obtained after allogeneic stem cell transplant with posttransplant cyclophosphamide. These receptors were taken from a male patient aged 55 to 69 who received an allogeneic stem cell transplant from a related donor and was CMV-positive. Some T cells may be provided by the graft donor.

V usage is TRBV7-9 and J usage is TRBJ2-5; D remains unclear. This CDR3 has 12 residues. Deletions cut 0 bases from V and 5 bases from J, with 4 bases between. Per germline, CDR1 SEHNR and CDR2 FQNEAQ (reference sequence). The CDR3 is CASSLARETQYF. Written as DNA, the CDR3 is TGTGCCAGCAGCTTAGCCAGGGAGACCCAGTACTTC.

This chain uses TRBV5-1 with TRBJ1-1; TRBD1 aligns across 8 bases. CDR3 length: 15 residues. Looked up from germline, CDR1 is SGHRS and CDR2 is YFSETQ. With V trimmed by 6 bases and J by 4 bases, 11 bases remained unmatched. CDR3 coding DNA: TGCGCCAGCAACGACGCCGGGCAGGGGGCCACTGAAGCTTTCTTT. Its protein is CASNDAGQGATEAFF. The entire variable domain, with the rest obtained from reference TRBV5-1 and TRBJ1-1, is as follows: KAGVTQTPRYLIKTRGQQVTLSCSPISGHRSVSWYQQTPGQGLQFLFEYFSETQRNKGNFPGRFSGRQFSNSRSEMNVSTLELGDSALYLCASNDAGQGATEAFFGQGTRLTVV.

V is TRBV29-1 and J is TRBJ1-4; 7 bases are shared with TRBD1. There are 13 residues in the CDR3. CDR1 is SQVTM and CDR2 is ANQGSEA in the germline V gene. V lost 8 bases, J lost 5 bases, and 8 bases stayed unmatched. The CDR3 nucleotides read TGCAGCACCCGACAGGGCCTAAATGAAAAACTGTTTTTT. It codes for CSTRQGLNEKLFF.

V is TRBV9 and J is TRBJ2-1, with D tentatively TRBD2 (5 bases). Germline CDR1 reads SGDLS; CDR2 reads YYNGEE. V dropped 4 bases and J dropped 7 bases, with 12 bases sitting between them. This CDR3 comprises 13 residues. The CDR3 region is CASSKAGVNEQFF. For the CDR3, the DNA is TGTGCCAGCAGCAAGGCGGGCGTGAATGAGCAGTTCTTC.

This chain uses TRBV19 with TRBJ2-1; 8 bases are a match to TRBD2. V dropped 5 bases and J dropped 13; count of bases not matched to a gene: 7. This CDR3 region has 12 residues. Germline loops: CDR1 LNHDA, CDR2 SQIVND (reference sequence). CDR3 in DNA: TGTGCCAGTAGTTTCGGGACTAGGCCACAGTTCTTC. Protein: CASSFGTRPQFF.

The CDR3 sequence: CAIRPGGEGYTF. CDR3 bases: TGTGCCATCAGGCCAGGGGGCGAGGGCTACACCTTC. The genes are TRBV10-3 and TRBJ1-2, with 8 positions matching TRBD1. Trimming cost V 6 bases and J 8 bases; bases outside gene matches: 5. Germline V gene sequence: CDR1 ENHRY, CDR2 SYGVKD. The CDR3 has 12 residues.

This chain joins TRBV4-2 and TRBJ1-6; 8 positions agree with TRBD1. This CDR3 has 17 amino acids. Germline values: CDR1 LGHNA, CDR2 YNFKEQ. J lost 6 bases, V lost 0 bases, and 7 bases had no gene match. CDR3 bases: TGTGCCAGCAGCCAAGATCAAACAGGGGGTCTTAATTCACCCCTCCACTTT. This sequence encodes CASSQDQTGGLNSPLHF.

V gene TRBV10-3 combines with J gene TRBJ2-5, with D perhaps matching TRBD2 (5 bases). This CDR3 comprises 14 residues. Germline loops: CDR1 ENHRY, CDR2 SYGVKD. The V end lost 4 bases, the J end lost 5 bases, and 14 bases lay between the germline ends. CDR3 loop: CAISAGRAGETQYF. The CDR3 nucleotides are TGTGCCATCAGTGCGGGCCGGGCGGGCGAGACCCAGTACTTC.

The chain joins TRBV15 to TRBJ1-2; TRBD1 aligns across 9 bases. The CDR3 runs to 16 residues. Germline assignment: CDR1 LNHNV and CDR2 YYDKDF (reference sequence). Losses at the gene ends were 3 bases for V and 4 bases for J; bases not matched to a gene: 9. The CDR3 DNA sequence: TGTGCCACCAGCAGCACCGGACAGGGGCTTATCTATGGCTACACCTTC. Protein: CATSSTGQGLIYGYTF.